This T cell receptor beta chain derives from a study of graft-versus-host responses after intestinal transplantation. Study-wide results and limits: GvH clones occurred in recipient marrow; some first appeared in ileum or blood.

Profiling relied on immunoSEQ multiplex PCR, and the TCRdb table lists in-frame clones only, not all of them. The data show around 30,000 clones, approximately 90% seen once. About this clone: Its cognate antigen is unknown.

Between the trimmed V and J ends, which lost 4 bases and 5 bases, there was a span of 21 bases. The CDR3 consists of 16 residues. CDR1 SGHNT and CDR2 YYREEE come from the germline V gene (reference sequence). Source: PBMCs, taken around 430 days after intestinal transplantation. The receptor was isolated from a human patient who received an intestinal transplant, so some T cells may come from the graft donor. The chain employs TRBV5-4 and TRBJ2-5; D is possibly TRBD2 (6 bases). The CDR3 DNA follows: TGTGCCAGCAGCCAGGCCGGGACTCGCGTTTTGGAGACCCAGTACTTC. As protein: CASSQAGTRVLETQYF.